In this sample, the clone carrying this T cell receptor beta chain turned up a few times. A single record per CDR3 protein comes from TCRdb applying MiXCR to the 5' RACE reads. The repertoire consists of roughly 110,000 distinct CDR3 sequences, with approximately 15% occurring once and the leading ten covering approximately 28%. V was shortened by 1 base and J by 1 base, with 11 bases between the two germline ends. Germline CDR1 and CDR2: SGHNT and YENEEA. This CDR3 contains 15 residues. This entry belongs to a study of T-cell memory formation after mild COVID-19. Overall study: Largely, the TCR clusters proved donor specific.

This TCR was recovered from an adult woman who had mild COVID-19 (a few samples of this study predate the infection). Cell type and time point are not known. The sequencing sample was made of PBMCs or a T cell subset sorted from them (not recorded which). The V gene is TRBV11-3, the J gene TRBJ2-7; unclear D gene. The CDR3 loop reads CASSLGIRPSYEQYF. In nucleotides, the CDR3 is TGTGCCAGCAGCTTAGGCATCCGACCTTCCTACGAGCAGTACTTC.